The TCR beta chain under discussion was sequenced for a study of Ad26.COV2.S vaccination and SARS-CoV-2 variants. Whole-study results and caveats: Relative to placebo recipients, vaccine recipients exhibited elevated spike-specific TCR breadth. Substantial breadth was reported for post-vaccination spike-specific CD8+ and CD4+ T cells.

Sequencing was performed with immunoSEQ multiplex PCR; in TCRdb, only in-frame clones are kept and a portion is missing. The table includes a few hundred thousand clones, 90% detected once. Sample treatment: 15 to 20 received Ad26.COV2.S at low or high dose, single or two shots; about 5 received placebo; per-sample allocation not given. Material that was analyzed had been drawn on day 63 after the first vaccine or placebo injection. A remark on this clone: The antigen remains unidentified.

The germline gives CDR1 SGHTA, CDR2 FQGNSA. V lost 1 base to trimming and J lost 6 bases, with 9 bases between them. The CDR3 is made up of 14 amino acids. This specimen consisted of peripheral blood, obtained in a trial of Ad26.COV2.S vaccine versus placebo. The sequence was obtained from a person aged 18-65 years who received the Ad26.COV2.S COVID-19 vaccine or a placebo. This chain uses TRBV7-2 with TRBJ2-2; no clear D gene. The CDR3 sequence is CASSLVGRSGELFF. The CDR3 DNA sequence: TGTGCCAGCAGCTTAGTAGGACGCTCCGGGGAGCTGTTTTTT.